The rows below give T cell receptor beta chains drawn from one sample of a study of T cells in Graves' hyperthyroidism and ophthalmopathy. TCRdb reprocessed the multiplex PCR reads with MiXCR, giving one entry per CDR3 protein. Among 250,000 to 350,000 distinct CDR3 sequences listed, 22% were seen once. Input material: blood. All receptors derive from a man under 40 with Graves' ophthalmopathy. Each CDR3 is given with its conserved first and last residue. Fields, in order: clone size, V gene, D gene, J gene, CDR3 DNA, CDR3 protein. A D gene is named only where the DNA matches it firmly. Clone size appears in some rows only: once, few, many, or a class for an expanded clone.

clone size: few; V gene: TRBV28; D gene: NA; J gene: TRBJ2-7; CDR3 DNA: TGTGCCAGCAGTTTCGGGGCAGGGGAATACGAGCAGTACTTC; CDR3 protein: CASSFGAGEYEQYF
clone size: many; V gene: TRBV28; D gene: NA; J gene: TRBJ1-5; CDR3 DNA: TGTGCCAGCAGCCCCCTGCGAGGGTCGGACAACCAGCCCCAGCATTTT; CDR3 protein: CASSPLRGSDNQPQHF
clone size: many; V gene: TRBV27; D gene: NA; J gene: TRBJ1-2; CDR3 DNA: TGTGCCAGCAGTTCCGATTTTGGGACCGCTAGGGGTGGCTACACCTTC; CDR3 protein: CASSSDFGTARGGYTF
clone size: few; V gene: TRBV28; D gene: TRBD1; J gene: TRBJ1-3; CDR3 DNA: TGTGCCAGCAGGTCGGTGACAGGGAGTACTGGAAACACCATATATTTT; CDR3 protein: CASRSVTGSTGNTIYF
clone size: few; V gene: TRBV6-1; D gene: TRBD1; J gene: TRBJ1-6; CDR3 DNA: TGTGCCAGCAGTCGGGACAGGGGGCCCTCGTCACCCCTCCACTTT; CDR3 protein: CASSRDRGPSSPLHF
clone size: NA; V gene: TRBV19; D gene: NA; J gene: TRBJ1-2; CDR3 DNA: TGTGCCAGTAGGATGACGGGTGGCAACTATGGCTACACCTTC; CDR3 protein: CASRMTGGNYGYTF
clone size: few; V gene: TRBV5-1; D gene: NA; J gene: TRBJ2-5; CDR3 DNA: TGCGCCAGCAGCTACTCGAAAGGCCAAGAGACCCAGTACTTC; CDR3 protein: CASSYSKGQETQYF
clone size: NA; V gene: TRBV6-1; D gene: TRBD1; J gene: TRBJ2-7; CDR3 DNA: TGTGCCAGCTGGGGCCGGGACAGGACCTACGAGCAGTACTTC; CDR3 protein: CASWGRDRTYEQYF
clone size: many; V gene: TRBV11-2; D gene: TRBD1; J gene: TRBJ1-1; CDR3 DNA: TGTGCCAGCAGCTTATCCCGGACAGGGGCCATGGAAGCTTTCTTT; CDR3 protein: CASSLSRTGAMEAFF
clone size: few; V gene: TRBV19; D gene: NA; J gene: TRBJ1-5; CDR3 DNA: TGTGCCAGTAGGCGCGGCCGGAATCAGCCCCAGCATTTT; CDR3 protein: CASRRGRNQPQHF
clone size: NA; V gene: TRBV6-1; D gene: NA; J gene: TRBJ2-7; CDR3 DNA: TGTGCCAGCAGTCGGGACGTAGCCTACGAGCAGTACTTC; CDR3 protein: CASSRDVAYEQYF
clone size: few; V gene: TRBV12-3/TRBV12-4; D gene: NA; J gene: TRBJ2-5; CDR3 DNA: TGTGCCAGCAGTGGGGAACCCCAAGAGACCCAGTACTTC; CDR3 protein: CASSGEPQETQYF
clone size: NA; V gene: TRBV6-1; D gene: NA; J gene: TRBJ1-3; CDR3 DNA: TGTGCCAGCAGTGAGAATTTATCCGGAAACACCATATATTTT; CDR3 protein: CASSENLSGNTIYF
clone size: few; V gene: TRBV12-3/TRBV12-4; D gene: NA; J gene: TRBJ2-7; CDR3 DNA: TGTGCCAGCAGTTTCTGGACATTTCCCTACGAGCAGTACTTC; CDR3 protein: CASSFWTFPYEQYF
clone size: many; V gene: TRBV20-1; D gene: TRBD2; J gene: TRBJ2-7; CDR3 DNA: TGCAGTGCTGCAGGACTAGCGGGACTCCACGAGCAGTACTTC; CDR3 protein: CSAAGLAGLHEQYF
clone size: many; V gene: TRBV5-1; D gene: TRBD2; J gene: TRBJ2-2; CDR3 DNA: TGCGCCAGCAGCCTCCGTCCTAGCGGGTCTTCGAACACCGGGGAGCTGTTTTTT; CDR3 protein: CASSLRPSGSSNTGELFF
clone size: NA; V gene: TRBV20-1; D gene: NA; J gene: TRBJ2-5; CDR3 DNA: TGCAGTGCTGGAGGGTACCAAGAGACCCAGTACTTC; CDR3 protein: CSAGGYQETQYF
clone size: many; V gene: TRBV12-3/TRBV12-4; D gene: NA; J gene: TRBJ2-7; CDR3 DNA: TGTGCCAGCAGTTTCTACGGGAGTAATCCCTACGAGCAGTACTTC; CDR3 protein: CASSFYGSNPYEQYF
clone size: NA; V gene: TRBV27; D gene: NA; J gene: TRBJ2-1; CDR3 DNA: TGTGCCAGCACCCTTGGGGGGCACAGGGGCAGTAAAAATGAGCAGTTCTTC; CDR3 protein: CASTLGGHRGSKNEQFF
clone size: NA; V gene: TRBV29-1; D gene: TRBD2; J gene: TRBJ2-1; CDR3 DNA: TGCAGCTCCGGGACTAGCGGATACAATGAGCAGTTCTTC; CDR3 protein: CSSGTSGYNEQFF
clone size: NA; V gene: TRBV6-2/TRBV6-3; D gene: NA; J gene: TRBJ2-7; CDR3 DNA: TGTGCCAGCAGTTACGTCCTCCCTACCTCCCCCCGATACGAGCAGTACTTC; CDR3 protein: CASSYVLPTSPRYEQYF
clone size: NA; V gene: TRBV11-2; D gene: NA; J gene: TRBJ1-1; CDR3 DNA: TGTGCCAGCAGCTTCACTTATGGTGAAGCTTTCTTT; CDR3 protein: CASSFTYGEAFF
clone size: few; V gene: TRBV11-3; D gene: NA; J gene: TRBJ2-6; CDR3 DNA: TGTGCCAGCAGCTTAATCCGGACCGGGGCCAACGTCCTGACTTTC; CDR3 protein: CASSLIRTGANVLTF
clone size: many; V gene: TRBV6-1; D gene: TRBD1; J gene: TRBJ1-6; CDR3 DNA: TGTGCCAGCAGTACAGGGGAAGTTTCACCCCTCCACTTT; CDR3 protein: CASSTGEVSPLHF
clone size: few; V gene: TRBV7-9; D gene: NA; J gene: TRBJ2-5; CDR3 DNA: TGTGCCGGCGAAGGGGGGGAGACCCAGTACTTC; CDR3 protein: CAGEGGETQYF
clone size: many; V gene: TRBV20-1; D gene: NA; J gene: TRBJ2-3; CDR3 DNA: TGCAGTGCTCCTGTACCGACAGGGAGGACAGATACGCAGTATTTT; CDR3 protein: CSAPVPTGRTDTQYF
clone size: many; V gene: TRBV12-3/TRBV12-4; D gene: NA; J gene: TRBJ1-2; CDR3 DNA: TGTGCCAGCAGCCTGCGGACGGGCGATGGCTACACCTTC; CDR3 protein: CASSLRTGDGYTF
clone size: NA; V gene: TRBV7-9; D gene: NA; J gene: TRBJ2-1; CDR3 DNA: TGTGCCAGCAGCCCCTCGCGGAATGAGCAGTTCTTC; CDR3 protein: CASSPSRNEQFF
clone size: NA; V gene: TRBV6-1; D gene: TRBD2; J gene: TRBJ2-7; CDR3 DNA: TGTGCCAGCACCCTGAGACTAGCAAATTTTGACGAGCAGTACTTC; CDR3 protein: CASTLRLANFDEQYF